This is a list of T cell receptor beta chains from one sample in a study of OX40 agonist ivuxolimab in advanced cancers. Sequenced by immunoSEQ multiplex PCR; TCRdb stores in-frame clones only, minus some. The sample carries 55,000 to 70,000 clones, approximately 89% recorded once. This specimen consisted of CD4+ or CD8+ T cells sorted from blood, obtained in a trial of the OX40 agonist ivuxolimab. The receptor set was obtained from an adult with an advanced solid tumor such as melanoma, head and neck, liver or kidney cancer. Both conserved end residues are part of each CDR3. Fields, in order: CDR3 protein, CDR3 DNA, V gene, CDR3 length, J gene, clone size, D gene. D genes are given only for firm matches. A row's size may be missing; if present it is once, few, many or a size class.

CAWSGGGFGANVLTF,TGTGCCTGGAGTGGCGGGGGATTTGGGGCCAACGTCCTGACTTTC,TRBV30,15,TRBJ2-6,-,TRBD2
CASSEAYEQYF,TGTGCCAGCAGCGAAGCCTACGAGCAGTACTTC,TRBV7-2,11,TRBJ2-7,few,-
CASDGALNTEAFF,TGTGCCAGTGACGGGGCTTTGAACACTGAAGCTTTCTTT,TRBV2,13,TRBJ1-1,once,-
CASSLALAQTTDTQYF,TGCGCCAGCAGCTTGGCCCTAGCGCAAACCACAGATACGCAGTATTTT,TRBV5-1,16,TRBJ2-3,-,-
CAWSYRGSGSPLHF,TGTGCCTGGAGTTACAGGGGTTCGGGTTCACCCCTCCACTTT,TRBV30,14,TRBJ1-6,-,TRBD1
CASQEGSAGETQYF,TGTGCCAGCCAGGAAGGTAGCGCGGGAGAGACCCAGTACTTC,TRBV6-6,14,TRBJ2-5,-,-
CASSLAGGLEETQYF,TGTGCCAGCAGCTTAGCGGGGGGGCTCGAGGAGACCCAGTACTTC,TRBV7-2,15,TRBJ2-5,-,-
CASSVGQGKNIQYF,TGTGCCAGCTCAGTGGGACAGGGGAAAAACATTCAGTACTTC,TRBV18,14,TRBJ2-4,-,TRBD1
CASSFGLAGGNRPDTQYF,TGTGCCAGCAGCTTCGGACTAGCGGGGGGGAATCGGCCAGATACGCAGTATTTT,TRBV5-4,18,TRBJ2-3,-,TRBD2
CASSRAPGNNEQFF,TGTGCCAGCAGTCGAGCCCCGGGGAACAATGAGCAGTTCTTC,TRBV27,14,TRBJ2-1,-,-
CASSQDLVGELFF,TGTGCCAGCAGCCAAGATTTAGTCGGGGAGCTGTTTTTT,TRBV14,13,TRBJ2-2,-,-
CASSTYVLANTGELFF,TGTGCCAGCAGCACCTACGTTTTGGCGAACACCGGGGAGCTGTTTTTT,TRBV5-6,16,TRBJ2-2,few,-
CASSSGTGFTGELFF,TGCGCCAGCAGCTCCGGGACAGGGTTCACCGGGGAGCTGTTTTTT,TRBV5-1,15,TRBJ2-2,-,TRBD1
CASSLDTDTQYF,TGTGCCAGCAGCTTAGACACAGATACGCAGTATTTT,TRBV5-4,12,TRBJ2-3,-,-